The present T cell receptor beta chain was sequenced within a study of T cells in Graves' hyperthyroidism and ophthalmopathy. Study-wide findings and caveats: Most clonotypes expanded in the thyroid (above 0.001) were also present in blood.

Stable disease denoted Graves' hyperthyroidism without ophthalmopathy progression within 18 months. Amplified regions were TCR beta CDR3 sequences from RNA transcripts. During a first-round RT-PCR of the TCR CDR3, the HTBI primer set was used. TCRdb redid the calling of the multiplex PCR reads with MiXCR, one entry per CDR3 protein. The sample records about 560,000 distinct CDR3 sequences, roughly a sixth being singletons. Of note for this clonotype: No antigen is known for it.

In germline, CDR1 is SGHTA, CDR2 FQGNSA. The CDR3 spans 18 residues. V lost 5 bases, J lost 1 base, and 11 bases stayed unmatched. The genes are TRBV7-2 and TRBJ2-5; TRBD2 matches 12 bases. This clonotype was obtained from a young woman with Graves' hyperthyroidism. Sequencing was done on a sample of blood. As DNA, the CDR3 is TGTGCCAGCAGCAACGGACTAAGACTAGCGGGGGCCCAAGAGACCCAGTACTTC. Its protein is CASSNGLRLAGAQETQYF.